This T cell receptor beta chain is drawn from a study of identical twins. This clonotype was seen only a few times. V dropped 0 bases and J dropped 8 bases, with 9 bases sitting between them. Germline CDR1 and CDR2: SGHRS and YFSETQ. The CDR3 loop spans 13 amino acids. Using its own MiXCR run on the 5' RACE reads, TCRdb lists one record per CDR3 protein. The profile covers 500,000 to 600,000 distinct CDR3 sequences, with roughly a fifth appearing a single time and approximately 0.95% taken by the ten largest. Another study also made use of these data, one on T cells expressing NK-cell markers. As reported in that work: The authors applied an anti-gamma-delta TCR antibody in several experiments, and it restricted sorting to alpha-beta TCR T cells. These clonotypes, the leaders elsewhere, also led the CD3+CD56-NKG2C+ fraction in several donors.

The sequencing input was CD4+ T cells sorted from blood. This clonotype was sampled from a woman aged 18-29 years in good health. The chain combines TRBV5-1 with TRBJ2-1; D gene ambiguous. This chain's CDR3 is CASSLGNLDEQFF. In DNA form, the CDR3 reads TGCGCCAGCAGCTTGGGGAATCTCGATGAGCAGTTCTTC.